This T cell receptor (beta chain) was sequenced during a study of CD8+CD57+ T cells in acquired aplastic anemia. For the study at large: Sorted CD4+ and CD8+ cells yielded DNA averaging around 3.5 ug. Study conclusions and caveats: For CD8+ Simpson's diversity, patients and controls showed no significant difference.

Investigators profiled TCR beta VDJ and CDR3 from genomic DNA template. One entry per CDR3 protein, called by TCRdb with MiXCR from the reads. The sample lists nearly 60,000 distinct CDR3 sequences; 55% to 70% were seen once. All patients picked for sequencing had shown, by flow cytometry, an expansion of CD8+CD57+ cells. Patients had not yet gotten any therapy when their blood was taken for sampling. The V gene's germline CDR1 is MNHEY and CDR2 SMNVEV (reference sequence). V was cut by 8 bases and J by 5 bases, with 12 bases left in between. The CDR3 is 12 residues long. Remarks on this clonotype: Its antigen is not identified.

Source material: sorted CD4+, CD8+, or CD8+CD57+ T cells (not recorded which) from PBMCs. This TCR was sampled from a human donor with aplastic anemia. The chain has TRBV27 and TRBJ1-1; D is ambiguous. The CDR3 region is CASSLVGTEAFF. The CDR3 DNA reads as TGTGCCAGCTCTTTGGTGGGGACTGAAGCTTTCTTT.